Presented here are 25 T cell receptor beta chains from one specimen sequenced in a study of CD8 T cells in ankylosing spondylitis. Their recognized antigens are unknown. TCRdb used MiXCR to reprocess the 5' RACE reads, holding one entry per CDR3 protein. The table shows around 94,000 distinct CDR3 sequences, with about 9% occurring only once. Study-wide results and limits: A motif of 7 or 8 highly homologous TCR beta variants was seen as apparently characteristic of ankylosing spondylitis blood.

The sequenced material came from blood, either unsorted or a sorted T cell fraction (not recorded which). These receptors were collected from a male donor with ankylosing spondylitis.

This clonotype was counted ten times or more. The rearrangement uses TRBV11-2 and TRBJ2-1; D is uncertain. Germline CDR1 reads SGHAT; CDR2 reads FQNNGV. CDR3 length: 14 residues. V shed 2 bases and J shed 0 bases, with 5 bases lying between them. The CDR3 region has the DNA TGTGCCAGCAGCTTACTGGACTCCTACAATGAGCAGTTCTTC. Translation gives CASSLLDSYNEQFF.

This clonotype was observed many times. The V and J genes are TRBV24-1 and TRBJ2-1; D not certain. The germline CDR1 and CDR2 sequences are KGHDR and SFDVKD. The V end was cut by 9 bases, the J end by 0 bases, with 8 bases between. This CDR3 has 13 amino acids. For the CDR3, the DNA is TGTGCCACCGGACCGGGCTCCTACAATGAGCAGTTCTTC. Residues: CATGPGSYNEQFF.

This clonotype showed up just a few times. The chain links TRBV12-3 or TRBV12-4 to TRBJ2-7; D might be TRBD2 (6 bases). Trimming took 3 bases from V and 1 from J, leaving 16 bases between them. This CDR3 spans 16 amino acids. CDR3 bases: TGTGCCAGCAGTTTTGGCCTCCCTCTAGCGTCCTACGAGCAGTACGTC. This encodes CASSFGLPLASYEQYV.

At least ten counts were recorded for this clonotype. The chain employs TRBV15 and TRBJ2-3; 10 nucleotides agree with TRBD1. Germline assignment: CDR1 LNHNV and CDR2 YYDKDF (reference sequence). Trimming cost V 5 bases and J 2 bases; bases outside gene matches: 4. The CDR3 has 15 residues. The CDR3 DNA reads as TGTGCCACCAGCTTCGGGACAGGGGACACAGATACGCAGTATTTT. Amino acid sequence: CATSFGTGDTDTQYF.

The chain recombines TRBV5-6 with TRBJ2-7; perhaps TRBD1 as D (6 bases). Trimming stripped 0 bases from V and 0 bases from J, with 7 bases between. CDR1 SGHDT and CDR2 YYEEEE come from the germline V gene. The CDR3 has 14 residues. CDR3 in amino acids: CASSLGTASYEQYF. The CDR3 DNA reads as TGTGCCAGCAGCTTGGGGACAGCCTCCTACGAGCAGTACTTC.

The chain carries TRBV7-6 and TRBJ2-3; no clear D gene. Between the trimmed V and J ends, which lost 0 bases and 3 bases, there was a span of 4 bases. This CDR3 contains 13 residues. CDR1 and CDR2 from the germline V gene are SGHVS and FNYEAQ. The CDR3 is CASSLALTDTQYF. The CDR3, as DNA: TGTGCCAGCAGCTTAGCGTTAACAGATACGCAGTATTTT.

The chain uses TRBV18 and TRBJ2-5, with 7 bases identical to TRBD2. Germline CDR1 KGHSH, CDR2 LQKENI. This CDR3 comprises 15 residues. Germline trimming cut 3 bases from V and 2 bases from J; bases unmatched to any gene: 6. The chain's CDR3 is CASSPADGGQETQYF. The CDR3 DNA reads TGTGCCAGCTCACCCGCAGACGGGGGGCAAGAGACCCAGTACTTC.

The V gene is TRBV20-1, the J gene TRBJ2-1, with TRBD2 matching 14 bases. The CDR3 is 13 amino acids. Germline V gene sequence: CDR1 DFQATT, CDR2 SNEGSKA (reference sequence). The ends lost 3 bases at V and 10 bases at J; junction bases unmatched: 2. The CDR3 loop reads CSARTSGRAEQFF. Here the CDR3 DNA reads TGCAGTGCTAGGACTAGCGGGAGGGCCGAGCAGTTCTTC.

This clonotype came up many times. The chain links TRBV7-9 to TRBJ2-7; D is uncertain. This CDR3 region has 13 residues. V gave up 3 bases and J gave up 3 bases, with 9 bases separating them. CDR1 is SEHNR, CDR2 FQNEAQ, per germline (reference sequence). The CDR3 DNA follows: TGTGCCAGCAGCTTCTCAGAGAACTACGAGCAGTACGTC. This codes for CASSFSENYEQYV.

This clonotype was found many times. This CDR3 is CASSLDFHEQYV. CDR3 nucleotide sequence: TGTGCCAGCAGTTTAGACTTCCACGAGCAGTACGTC. The chain links TRBV12-3 or TRBV12-4 to TRBJ2-7; no firm D call. Trimming shortened V by 1 base and J by 5 bases, and 6 bases separated the two germline ends. The CDR3 is 12 residues long.

The table lists this clonotype with a few counts. The V call is TRBV7-9, the J call TRBJ1-5; D unclear. Germline-derived CDR1 and CDR2 are SEHNR and FQNEAQ (reference sequence). Trimming removed 6 bases at V and 5 bases at J, with 17 bases between. This CDR3 spans 15 amino acids. The CDR3 sequence: CASSQGGGNDQPQHF. The CDR3 nucleotides are TGTGCCAGCAGTCAAGGAGGAGGGAATGATCAGCCCCAGCATTTT.

This clonotype was recorded a few times. The chain couples TRBV7-2 to TRBJ2-1; TRBD2 aligns across 8 bases. Germline CDR1 SGHTA, CDR2 FQGNSA. J was trimmed by 2 bases and V by 2 bases; bases with no gene match: 5. The CDR3 is made up of 16 amino acids. CDR3: CASSLPPGRAYNEQFF. Written as DNA, the CDR3 is TGTGCCAGCAGCTTACCCCCCGGGAGGGCCTACAATGAGCAGTTCTTC.

This clonotype was observed at least ten times. V is TRBV2 and J is TRBJ2-7; D ambiguous. There are 13 residues in the CDR3. V shed 0 bases and J shed 4 bases, with 7 bases lying between them. Per germline, CDR1 SNHLY and CDR2 FYNNEI. CDR3 nucleotide sequence: TGTGCCAGCAGTGAAGCTCACCCATACGAGCAGTACGTC. Translated, it gives CASSEAHPYEQYV.

The chain joins TRBV20-1 to TRBJ2-3; a weak D match, TRBD2 (7 bases). Trimming pared 4 bases from V and 2 bases from J, leaving 13 bases between. Germline CDR1 and CDR2: DFQATT and SNEGSKA (reference sequence). This CDR3 is built from 14 residues. For the CDR3, the DNA is TGCAGTGCTAAGGGGGGGGCTCACACAGATACGCAGTATTTT. Protein: CSAKGGAHTDTQYF.

The V call is TRBV9, the J call TRBJ2-1; D is ambiguous. Germline V CDR1 and CDR2: SGDLS, YYNGEE. This CDR3 region has 17 residues. V lost 4 bases and J 0 bases, leaving 17 bases between the germline ends. The CDR3 DNA reads as TGTGCCAGCAGCCCCCTCTTCGCTCCAAGCTCCTACAATGAGCAGTTCTTC. This sequence encodes CASSPLFAPSSYNEQFF.

This clonotype showed up many times. The chain joins TRBV12-3 or TRBV12-4 to TRBJ2-7, with D uncertain. V was cut by 3 bases and J by 1 base, with 7 bases left in between. The CDR3 has 13 residues. CDR3 loop: CASSFGLSYEQYV. CDR3 nucleotide sequence: TGTGCCAGCAGTTTTGGTCTTTCCTACGAGCAGTACGTC.

Only a few counts were recorded for this clonotype. The CDR3 protein is CASSFGQGFEAFF. The CDR3 DNA sequence: TGTGCCAGCAGTTTCGGGCAGGGCTTTGAAGCTTTCTTT. The chain joins TRBV12-3 or TRBV12-4 to TRBJ1-1; possibly TRBD1 for D (5 bases). This CDR3 spans 13 amino acids. Trimming shortened V by 3 bases and J by 7 bases, and 12 bases separated the two germline ends.

This clonotype was found many times. The chain couples TRBV12-3 or TRBV12-4 to TRBJ2-3; 10 bases line up with TRBD2. The V gene end was trimmed by 7 bases and the J gene end by 1 base; junction bases not matched to a gene: 17. The CDR3 extends over 19 amino acids. In nucleotides, the CDR3 is TGTGCCAGCACCCATAGGCTAGCGGGAGTTCGATTAGGCACAGATACGCAGTATTTT. It specifies CASTHRLAGVRLGTDTQYF.

In its sample, this clonotype was seen many times. V is TRBV7-2 and J is TRBJ2-1; 9 bases map to TRBD2. CDR3 length equals 16 residues. Germline V CDR1 and CDR2: SGHTA, FQGNSA. Unmatched junction bases numbered 6, after V lost 2 bases and J lost 4 bases. The chain's CDR3 is CASSLPGLAQYNEQFF. The CDR3 DNA sequence: TGTGCCAGCAGCTTACCGGGACTAGCTCAGTACAATGAGCAGTTCTTC.

The chain uses TRBV27 and TRBJ2-5; 12 bases line up with TRBD2. Germline trimming cut 6 bases from V and 5 bases from J; bases unmatched to any gene: 10. The CDR3 consists of 16 residues. Germline CDR1 reads MNHEY; CDR2 reads SMNVEV (reference sequence). CDR3 region: CASSPLAGGVVETQYF. The CDR3 DNA reads as TGTGCCAGCAGCCCGCTAGCGGGAGGGGTCGTTGAGACCCAGTACTTC.

The sample holds many counts of this clonotype. The V gene is TRBV12-3 or TRBV12-4, the J gene TRBJ2-1; D is unclear. V lost 3 bases, J lost 0 bases, and 6 bases lay in between. The CDR3 contains 14 residues. The chain's CDR3 is CASSLLISYNEQFF. CDR3 nucleotide sequence: TGTGCCAGCAGTTTGTTGATCTCCTACAATGAGCAGTTCTTC.

This clonotype has ten or more counts. In nucleotides, the CDR3 is TGTGCCAGCAGGAAGGGACACCCGAACACCGGGGAGCTGTTTTTT. Translated: CASRKGHPNTGELFF. This chain connects TRBV11-1 to TRBJ2-2; possible D gene TRBD1, 6 bases. V lost 6 bases, J lost 0 bases, and 11 bases lay in between. The CDR3 has 15 residues. The V gene's germline CDR1 is SGHAT and CDR2 FQDESV (reference sequence).

The gene calls are TRBV6-2 or TRBV6-3 and TRBJ2-1; D uncertain. This CDR3 is built from 14 residues. Trimming pared 0 bases from V and 10 bases from J, leaving 13 bases between. Germline CDR1 MNHEY, CDR2 SVGEGT. The chain's CDR3 is CASSYSPEFAEQFF. CDR3 bases: TGTGCCAGCAGTTACTCGCCAGAGTTCGCCGAGCAGTTCTTC.

In its sample, this clonotype was seen many times. V and J are TRBV5-1 and TRBJ2-1; no definite D call. In germline, CDR1 is SGHRS, CDR2 YFSETQ. With 0 bases removed from V and 8 bases from J, the gap between germline ends came to 3 bases. The CDR3 loop spans 11 amino acids. CDR3 amino acids: CASSLDDEQFF. The CDR3 bases are TGCGCCAGCAGCTTGGATGATGAGCAGTTCTTC.

CDR3 sequence: CASSFDNQETQYF. The CDR3 nucleotides are TGTGCCAGCAGTTTTGACAACCAAGAGACCCAGTACTTC. The V and J genes are TRBV12-3 or TRBV12-4 and TRBJ2-5; D not certain. Trimming left V 3 bases short and J 0 bases short, with 5 bases between. The CDR3 is 13 residues long.